The rows below give T cell receptor beta chains drawn from one sample of a study of technical replicates of blood from a few donors. Assay used: immunoSEQ multiplex PCR; TCRdb lists only in-frame clones, some missing. The table lists 45,000 to 65,000 clones, 90% to 95% of them singletons. The specimen sequenced was T cells isolated from PBMCs. The receptors stem from a human donor in good health. The CDR3 runs from the conserved cysteine through the conserved F or W. The D gene is left open where the match is weak. Expanded clones get a size class; other rows say once, few or many, or leave the size out.

TRBJ2-1 TRBV10-3 TRBD1 - CAIRPGQDYNEQFF TGTGCCATCAGGCCGGGACAGGATTACAATGAGCAGTTCTTC
TRBJ2-3 TRBV5-1 - - CASSLGSGVGTDTQYF TGCGCCAGCAGCTTGGGATCAGGGGTGGGCACAGATACGCAGTATTTT
TRBJ1-5 TRBV10-2 - once CASREQGPDNQPQHF TGCGCCAGCAGAGAACAGGGTCCGGACAATCAGCCCCAGCATTTT
TRBJ1-2 TRBV11-2 TRBD1 - CASSFRGQYGYTF TGTGCCAGCAGCTTCAGGGGGCAATATGGCTACACCTTC
TRBJ2-2 TRBV6-5 TRBD2 - CASSYGLAGTGELFF TGTGCCAGCAGTTACGGTCTAGCGGGCACCGGGGAGCTGTTTTTT
TRBJ1-3 TRBV6-5 - - CASGDTAFSGNTIYF TGTGCCAGCGGGGACACCGCCTTCTCTGGAAACACCATATATTTT
TRBJ2-1 TRBV7-8 - - CASSEGGVEQFF TGTGCCAGCAGCGAAGGAGGGGTTGAGCAGTTCTTC
TRBJ1-1 TRBV10-3 TRBD1 - CAISRGPDTEAFF TGTGCCATCAGCAGGGGGCCGGACACTGAAGCTTTCTTT
TRBJ1-1 TRBV5-4 - - CASSGGTEAFF TGTGCCAGCAGCGGGGGGACTGAAGCTTTCTTT
TRBJ2-3 TRBV18 - - CASSPAGALTDTQYF TGTGCCAGCTCACCAGCGGGGGCTTTGACAGATACGCAGTATTTT
TRBJ1-1 TRBV9 TRBD1 - CASSRTGNTEAFF TGTGCCAGCAGCCGGACAGGGAACACTGAAGCTTTCTTT
TRBJ1-2 TRBV5-1 - - CASSTSGVYGYTF TGCGCCAGCAGTACCTCGGGAGTCTATGGCTACACCTTC
TRBJ1-4 TRBV18 TRBD1 - CASSQGQGPEKLFF TGTGCCAGCTCACAGGGACAGGGTCCTGAAAAACTGTTTTTT
TRBJ2-7 TRBV11-2 TRBD2 - CASSPSGDYEQYF TGTGCCAGCAGCCCTAGCGGAGACTACGAGCAGTACTTC
TRBJ2-5 TRBV5-1 - - CASSYRVGVQETQYF TGCGCCAGCAGCTACAGGGTGGGGGTCCAAGAGACCCAGTACTTC
TRBJ1-6 TRBV7-6 - - CASSSSDNSPLHF TGTGCCAGCAGCTCCTCAGATAATTCACCCCTCCACTTT
TRBJ2-7 TRBV6-5 TRBD2 - CASSSESLAGVYEQYF TGTGCCAGCAGTTCAGAAAGTTTAGCGGGAGTATACGAGCAATACTTC
TRBJ2-7 TRBV5-1 TRBD1 once CASSSGTGSYEQYF TGCGCCAGCAGCTCGGGGACAGGGTCCTACGAGCAGTACTTC
TRBJ1-1 TRBV7-3 TRBD1 once CASSLAEQGYSTEAFF TGTGCCAGCAGCTTAGCGGAACAGGGGTATAGCACTGAAGCTTTCTTT
TRBJ1-1 TRBV28 - - CASSPGRANTEAFF TGTGCCAGCAGCCCGGGAAGGGCGAACACTGAAGCTTTCTTT
TRBJ1-2 TRBV7-9 - - CASSPRQVSYGYTF TGTGCCAGCAGCCCTCGACAGGTTAGCTATGGCTACACCTTC
TRBJ2-1 TRBV10-1 TRBD2 - CASSDPSGAYNEQFF TGCGCCAGCAGTGATCCAAGCGGGGCCTACAATGAGCAGTTCTTC
TRBJ2-1 TRBV10-3 TRBD1 - CAISERQGNYNEQFF TGTGCCATCAGTGAGCGACAGGGGAATTACAATGAGCAGTTCTTC
TRBJ2-1 TRBV28 - - CASSFATGTRNNEQFF TGTGCCAGCAGTTTCGCCACCGGGACTCGAAACAATGAGCAGTTCTTC
TRBJ2-7 TRBV13 - - CASSRGHLSSYEQYF TGTGCCAGCAGCCGGGGACATTTGAGCTCCTACGAGCAGTACTTC
TRBJ1-1 TRBV10-3 - - CAISRGAANTEAFF TGTGCCATCAGCCGCGGGGCCGCGAACACTGAAGCTTTCTTT
TRBJ1-2 TRBV13 - - CASSPSDSMTGYTF TGTGCCAGCAGCCCATCGGACAGTATGACGGGTTACACCTTC
TRBJ1-2 TRBV29-1 - - CSVDGGIGEGDYGYTF TGCAGCGTTGATGGGGGAATAGGGGAGGGGGACTATGGCTACACCTTC
TRBJ2-2 TRBV6-5 TRBD1 - CASRRDRNTGELFF TGTGCCAGCAGAAGGGACAGAAACACCGGGGAGCTGTTTTTT
TRBJ2-3 TRBV7-3 TRBD2 - CASSSGGASDTQYF TGTGCCAGCAGCTCCGGGGGGGCCTCGGATACGCAGTATTTT
TRBJ2-1 TRBV15 - - CATKGGAPRYNEQFF TGTGCCACCAAAGGAGGGGCTCCGCGGTACAATGAGCAGTTCTTC
TRBJ2-1 TRBV19 - - CASSMRSGNEQFF TGTGCCAGTAGTATGAGATCAGGGAATGAGCAGTTCTTC
TRBJ1-5 TRBV28 - - CASSFGLRVGQPQHF TGTGCCAGCAGTTTCGGTTTGAGGGTAGGCCAGCCCCAGCATTTT
TRBJ1-2 TRBV7-9 TRBD1 - CASRRRQGANGYTF TGTGCCAGCAGACGCAGACAGGGGGCGAATGGCTACACCTTC
TRBJ2-7 TRBV6-5 TRBD1 few CASSVSGTGGRQYF TGTGCCAGCAGTGTTTCCGGGACAGGGGGGAGGCAGTACTTC
TRBJ2-7 TRBV13 TRBD1 - CASSFGTEYEQYF TGTGCCAGCAGCTTTGGGACAGAGTACGAGCAGTACTTC
TRBJ2-2 TRBV13 TRBD1 few CASSLGQGNTGELFF TGTGCCAGCAGCCTAGGACAGGGCAACACCGGGGAGCTGTTTTTT
TRBJ1-1 TRBV18 TRBD1 - CASSPSYSGTGDTEAFF TGTGCCAGCTCACCCAGCTACTCCGGGACAGGGGACACTGAAGCTTTCTTT
TRBJ2-1 TRBV9 TRBD1 - CASSDPGQGYNEQFF TGTGCCAGCAGCGATCCGGGACAGGGGTACAATGAGCAGTTCTTC
TRBJ1-5 TRBV7-2 TRBD1 - CASSLYRQGQPQHF TGTGCCAGCAGCTTATATCGACAGGGACAGCCCCAGCATTTT
TRBJ2-1 TRBV7-8 TRBD2 - CASSSRAGGPNEQFF TGTGCCAGCAGCTCGAGAGCGGGAGGGCCGAATGAGCAGTTCTTC
TRBJ2-5 TRBV28 - - CASERDTEETQYF TGTGCCAGCGAAAGGGACACCGAAGAGACCCAGTACTTC
TRBJ1-1 TRBV6-6 TRBD1 - CASSLGQGMATEAFF TGTGCCAGCAGTTTAGGACAGGGGATGGCCACTGAAGCTTTCTTT
TRBJ1-5 TRBV7-2 TRBD1 - CASSFGQGFDQPQHF TGTGCCAGCAGCTTCGGACAGGGGTTTGATCAGCCCCAGCATTTT
TRBJ2-7 TRBV10-3 TRBD1 - CAIRDRVTYEQYF TGTGCCATCCGGGACAGGGTAACGTACGAGCAGTACTTC
TRBJ2-7 TRBV7-6 TRBD1 - CASSPPGQGYEQYF TGTGCCAGCAGCCCTCCGGGACAGGGCTACGAGCAGTACTTC
TRBJ2-5 TRBV11-2 - - CASSPWGQTSNETQYF TGTGCCAGCAGCCCTTGGGGACAGACTAGTAATGAGACCCAGTACTTC
TRBJ2-7 TRBV28 - - CAVRDSSSYEQYF TGTGCCGTGCGTGATTCAAGCTCCTACGAGCAGTACTTC
TRBJ2-1 TRBV29-1 - - CSATNLEGLGEQFF TGCAGCGCCACCAACCTGGAGGGCCTGGGGGAGCAGTTCTTC
TRBJ2-5 TRBV7-3 - - CASSFGLQETQYF TGTGCCAGCAGCTTTGGACTGCAAGAGACCCAGTACTTC
TRBJ1-5 TRBV28 TRBD1 - CASSLFRRGRVAQPQHF TGTGCCAGCAGTTTATTTCGGAGGGGGCGGGTGGCTCAGCCCCAGCATTTT
TRBJ1-1 TRBV5-1 - - CASSLKGVVYEAFF TGCGCCAGCAGCTTGAAAGGGGTCGTCTATGAAGCTTTCTTT
TRBJ1-1 TRBV14 - - CASSPNPDSPNTEAFF TGTGCCAGCAGCCCCAATCCGGACAGCCCGAACACTGAAGCTTTCTTT
TRBJ1-2 TRBV11-2 TRBD1 - CASSLGQGGNYGYTF TGTGCCAGCAGCTTGGGACAGGGGGGAAACTATGGCTACACCTTC
TRBJ2-4 TRBV6-5 - - CASSYRPTIAKNIQYF TGTGCCAGCAGTTATCGCCCTACTATCGCCAAAAACATTCAGTACTTC